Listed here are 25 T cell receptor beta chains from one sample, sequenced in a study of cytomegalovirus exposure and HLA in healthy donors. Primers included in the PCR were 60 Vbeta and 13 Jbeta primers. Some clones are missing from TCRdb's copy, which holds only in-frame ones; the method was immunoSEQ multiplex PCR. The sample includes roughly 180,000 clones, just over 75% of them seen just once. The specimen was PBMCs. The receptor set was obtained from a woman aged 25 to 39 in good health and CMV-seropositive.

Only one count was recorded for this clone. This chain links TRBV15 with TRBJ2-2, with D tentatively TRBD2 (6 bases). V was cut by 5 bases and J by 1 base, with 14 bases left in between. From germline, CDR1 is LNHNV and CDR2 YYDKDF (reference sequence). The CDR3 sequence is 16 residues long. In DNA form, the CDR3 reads TGTGCCACCAGCCGTGAACCGGGAGTGAACACCGGGGAGCTGTTTTTT. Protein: CATSREPGVNTGELFF. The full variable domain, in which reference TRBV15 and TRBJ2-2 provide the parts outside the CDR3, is DAMVIQNPRYQVTQFGKPVTLSCSQTLNHNVMYWYQQKSSQAPKLLFHYYDKDFNNEADTPDNFQSRRPNTSFCFLDIRSPGLGDTAMYLCATSREPGVNTGELFFGEGSRLTVL.

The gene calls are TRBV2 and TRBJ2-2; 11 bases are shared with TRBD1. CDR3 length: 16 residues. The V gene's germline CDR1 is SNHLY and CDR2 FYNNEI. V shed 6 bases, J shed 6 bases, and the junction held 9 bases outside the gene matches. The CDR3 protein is CASRTLGQGAAGELFF. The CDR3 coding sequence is TGTGCCAGCAGGACGTTAGGACAGGGGGCTGCCGGGGAGCTGTTTTTT. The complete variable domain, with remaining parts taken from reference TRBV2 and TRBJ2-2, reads EPEVTQTPSHQVTQMGQEVILRCVPISNHLYFYWYRQILGQKVEFLVSFYNNEISEKSEIFDDQFSVERPDGSNFTLKIRSTKLEDSAMYFCASRTLGQGAAGELFFGEGSRLTVL.

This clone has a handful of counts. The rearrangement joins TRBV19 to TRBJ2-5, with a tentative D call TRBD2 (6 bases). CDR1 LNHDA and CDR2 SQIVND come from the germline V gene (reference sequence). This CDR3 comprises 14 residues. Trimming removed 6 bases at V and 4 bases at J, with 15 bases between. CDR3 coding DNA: TGTGCCAGTAGAGGCGGGGACCTTGGAGAGACCCAGTACTTC. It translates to CASRGGDLGETQYF.

The CDR3 spells CASSDPTAGYSYEQYF. The CDR3 nucleotides read TGTGCCAGCAGCGATCCCACAGCGGGATACTCCTACGAGCAGTACTTC. The chain links TRBV7-9 to TRBJ2-7; 7 positions agree with TRBD2. The CDR3 loop spans 16 amino acids. Germline CDR1 is SEHNR and CDR2 is FQNEAQ (reference sequence). J lost 0 bases, V lost 5 bases, and 10 bases had no gene match.

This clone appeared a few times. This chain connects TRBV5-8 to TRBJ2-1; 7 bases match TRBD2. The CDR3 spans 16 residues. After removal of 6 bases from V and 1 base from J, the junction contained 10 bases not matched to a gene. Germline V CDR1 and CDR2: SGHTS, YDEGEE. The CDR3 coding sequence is TGTGCCAGCACCTCTAGGGAGCGGGGATCCTACAATGAGCAGTTCTTC. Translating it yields CASTSRERGSYNEQFF.

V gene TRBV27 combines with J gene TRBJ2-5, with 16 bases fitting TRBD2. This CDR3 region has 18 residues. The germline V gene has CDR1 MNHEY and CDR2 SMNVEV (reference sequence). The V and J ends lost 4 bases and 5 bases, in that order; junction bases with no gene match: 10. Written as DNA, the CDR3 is TGTGCCAGCAGTTCCCCGGGACTAGCGGGAGGGAGGGGTGAGACCCAGTACTTC. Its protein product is CASSSPGLAGGRGETQYF.

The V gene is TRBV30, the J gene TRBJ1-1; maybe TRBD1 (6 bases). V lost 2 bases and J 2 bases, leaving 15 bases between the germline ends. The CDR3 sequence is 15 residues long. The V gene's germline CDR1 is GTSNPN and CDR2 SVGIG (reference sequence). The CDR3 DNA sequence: TGTGCCTGGAGTTCTTACAGGGAACGAAACACTGAAGCTTTCTTT. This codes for CAWSSYRERNTEAFF. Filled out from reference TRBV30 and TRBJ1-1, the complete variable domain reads SQTIHQWPATLVQPVGSPLSLECTVEGTSNPNLYWYRQAAGRGLQLLFYSVGIGQISSEVPQNLSASRPQDRQFILSSKKLLLSDSGFYLCAWSSYRERNTEAFFGQGTRLTVV.

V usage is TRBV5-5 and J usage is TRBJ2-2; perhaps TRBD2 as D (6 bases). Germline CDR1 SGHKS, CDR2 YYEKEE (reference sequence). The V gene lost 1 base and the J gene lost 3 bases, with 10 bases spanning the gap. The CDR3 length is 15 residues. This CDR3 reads CASSLREYYTGELFF. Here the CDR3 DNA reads TGTGCCAGCAGCTTGCGGGAGTATTACACCGGGGAGCTGTTTTTT.

The CDR3 DNA reads as TGTGCCAGCAGCCCCAAGGGGCCCTACGAGCAGTACTTC. Amino acid sequence: CASSPKGPYEQYF. V is TRBV7-9 and J is TRBJ2-7, with D possibly matching TRBD1 (5 bases). Trimming took 5 bases from V and 2 from J, leaving 10 bases between them. Germline CDR1 SEHNR, CDR2 FQNEAQ (reference sequence). CDR3 size: 13 residues. Full variable domain (outside the CDR3, taken from reference TRBV7-9 and TRBJ2-7): DTGVSQNPRHKITKRGQNVTFRCDPISEHNRLYWYRQTLGQGPEFLTYFQNEAQLEKSRLLSDRFSAERPKGSFSTLEIQRTEQGDSAMYLCASSPKGPYEQYFGPGTRLTVT.

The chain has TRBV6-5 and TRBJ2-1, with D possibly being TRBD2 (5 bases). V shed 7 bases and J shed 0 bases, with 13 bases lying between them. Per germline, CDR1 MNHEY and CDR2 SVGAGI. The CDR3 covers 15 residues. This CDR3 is CASKLGESSYNEQFF. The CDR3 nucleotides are TGTGCCAGCAAGCTCGGGGAGAGCTCCTACAATGAGCAGTTCTTC.

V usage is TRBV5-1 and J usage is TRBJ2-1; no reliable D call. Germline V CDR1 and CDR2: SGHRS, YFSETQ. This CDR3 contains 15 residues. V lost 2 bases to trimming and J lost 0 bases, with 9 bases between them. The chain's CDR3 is CASSFNLGSYNEQFF. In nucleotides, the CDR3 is TGCGCCAGCAGCTTCAACCTAGGCTCCTACAATGAGCAGTTCTTC.

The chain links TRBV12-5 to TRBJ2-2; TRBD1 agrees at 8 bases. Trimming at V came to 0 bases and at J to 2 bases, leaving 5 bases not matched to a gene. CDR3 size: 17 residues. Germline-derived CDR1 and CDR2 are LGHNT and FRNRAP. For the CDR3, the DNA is TGTGCTAGTGGTTTGGTAGGCAGGGGGCTAAACACCGGGGAGCTGTTTTTT. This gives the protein CASGLVGRGLNTGELFF.

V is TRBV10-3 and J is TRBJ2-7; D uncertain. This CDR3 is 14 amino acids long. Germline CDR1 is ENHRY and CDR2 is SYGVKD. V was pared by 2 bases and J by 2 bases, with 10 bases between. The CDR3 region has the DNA TGTGCCATCAGTGAGCCCGCAGGTACCTACGAGCAGTACTTC. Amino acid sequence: CAISEPAGTYEQYF.

CDR3 sequence reads: CASSPQVGTEAFF. DNA of the CDR3: TGTGCCAGCAGCCCCCAGGTCGGCACTGAAGCTTTCTTT. V usage is TRBV7-2 and J usage is TRBJ1-1; no clear D. The germline gives CDR1 SGHTA, CDR2 FQGNSA. Trimming cost V 5 bases and J 4 bases, with 11 bases left between them. This CDR3 spans 13 amino acids.

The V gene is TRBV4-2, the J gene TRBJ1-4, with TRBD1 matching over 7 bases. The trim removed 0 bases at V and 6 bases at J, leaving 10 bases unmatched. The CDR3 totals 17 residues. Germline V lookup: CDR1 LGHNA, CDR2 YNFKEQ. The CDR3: CASSQDPAETGYEKLFF. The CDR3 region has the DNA TGTGCCAGCAGCCAAGATCCGGCGGAGACAGGGTATGAAAAACTGTTTTTT.

The CDR3 DNA follows: TGTGCCAGTGGACAGGACTTCATCCAAAACACCATATATTTT. This gives the protein CASGQDFIQNTIYF. This chain joins TRBV5-4 and TRBJ1-3; 7 bases fit TRBD1. Germline assignment: CDR1 SGHNT and CDR2 YYREEE (reference sequence). The CDR3 is made up of 14 amino acids. J lost 6 bases, V lost 8 bases, and 11 bases had no gene match. The full variable domain, its missing parts supplied by reference TRBV5-4 and TRBJ1-3, is ETGVTQSPTHLIKTRGQQVTLRCSSQSGHNTVSWYQQALGQGPQFIFQYYREEENGRGNFPPRFSGLQFPNYSSELNVNALELDDSALYLCASGQDFIQNTIYFGEGSWLTVV.

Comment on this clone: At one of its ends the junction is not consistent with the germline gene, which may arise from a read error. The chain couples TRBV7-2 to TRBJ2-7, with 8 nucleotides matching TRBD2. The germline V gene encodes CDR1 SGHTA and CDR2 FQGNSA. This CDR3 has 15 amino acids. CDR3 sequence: CASSVALAGLYEQYF. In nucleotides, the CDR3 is TGTGCCAGCAGCGTAGCTTTAGCGGGGCTCTACGAGCAGTACTTC.

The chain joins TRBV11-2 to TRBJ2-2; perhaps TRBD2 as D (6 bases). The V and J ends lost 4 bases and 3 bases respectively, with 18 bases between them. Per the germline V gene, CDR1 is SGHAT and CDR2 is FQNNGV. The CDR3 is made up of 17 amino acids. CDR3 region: CASSSTPGLGYTGELFF. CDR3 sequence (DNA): TGTGCCAGCAGCTCTACACCGGGACTTGGATACACCGGGGAGCTGTTTTTT.

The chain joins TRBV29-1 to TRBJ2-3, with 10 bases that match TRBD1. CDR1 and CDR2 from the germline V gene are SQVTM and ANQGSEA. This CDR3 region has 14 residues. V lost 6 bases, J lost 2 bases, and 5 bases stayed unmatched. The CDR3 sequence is CSVTGTGATDTQYF. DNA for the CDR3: TGCAGCGTCACCGGGACAGGGGCCACAGATACGCAGTATTTT.

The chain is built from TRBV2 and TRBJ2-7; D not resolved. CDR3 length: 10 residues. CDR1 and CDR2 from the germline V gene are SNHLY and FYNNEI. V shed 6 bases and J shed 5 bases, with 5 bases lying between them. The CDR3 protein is CASRAHEQYF. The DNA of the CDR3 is TGTGCCAGCAGGGCCCACGAGCAGTACTTC.

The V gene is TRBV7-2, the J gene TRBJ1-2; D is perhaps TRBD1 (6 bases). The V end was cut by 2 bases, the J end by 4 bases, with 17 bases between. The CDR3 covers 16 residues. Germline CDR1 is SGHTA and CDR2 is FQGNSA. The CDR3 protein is CASSLPPGAGGYGYTF. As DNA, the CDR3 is TGTGCCAGCAGCTTACCTCCAGGGGCGGGTGGCTATGGCTACACCTTC. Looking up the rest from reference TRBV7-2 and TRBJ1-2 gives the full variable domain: GAGVSQSPSNKVTEKGKDVELRCDPISGHTALYWYRQSLGQGLEFLIYFQGNSAPDKSGLPSDRFSAERTGGSVSTLTIQRTQQEDSAVYLCASSLPPGAGGYGYTFGSGTRLTVV.

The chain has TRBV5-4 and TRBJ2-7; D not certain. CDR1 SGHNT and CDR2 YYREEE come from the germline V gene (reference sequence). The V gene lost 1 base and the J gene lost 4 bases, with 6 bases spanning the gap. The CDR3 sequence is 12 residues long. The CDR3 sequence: CASSLLGYEQYF. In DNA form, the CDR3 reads TGTGCCAGCAGCTTGCTCGGGTACGAGCAGTACTTC.

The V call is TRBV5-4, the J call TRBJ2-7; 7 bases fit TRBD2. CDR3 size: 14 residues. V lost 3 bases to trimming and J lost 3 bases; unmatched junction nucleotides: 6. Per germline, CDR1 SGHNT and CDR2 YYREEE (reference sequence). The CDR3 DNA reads TGTGCCAGCAGCTCCTCGGGACTACTCTACGAGCAGTACTTC. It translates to CASSSSGLLYEQYF.

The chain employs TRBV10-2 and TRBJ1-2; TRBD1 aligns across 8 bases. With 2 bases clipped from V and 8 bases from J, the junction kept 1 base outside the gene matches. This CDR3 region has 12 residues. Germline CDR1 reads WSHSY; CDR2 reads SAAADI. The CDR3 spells CASSEGQGGYTF. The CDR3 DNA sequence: TGCGCCAGCAGTGAGGGACAGGGCGGCTACACCTTC.

The CDR3 protein is CAWSPLDRDNTEAFF. DNA for the CDR3: TGTGCCTGGAGCCCTTTGGACAGGGACAACACTGAAGCTTTCTTT. The chain links TRBV30 to TRBJ1-1; 8 bases match TRBD1. With 3 bases clipped from V and 2 bases from J, the junction kept 8 bases outside the gene matches. Germline CDR1 GTSNPN, CDR2 SVGIG (reference sequence). The CDR3 covers 15 residues.